The 14 T cell receptor beta chains below were found in one sample sequenced in a study of prognosis after radiotherapy for stage I lung cancer (dated by TCRdb to the early 2020s). TCRdb shows the sequencer as Illumina HiSeq 3000. The TCR beta CDR3 region was amplified from genomic DNA by two rounds of multiplex PCR. In the first round of PCR, primers specific to each TRBV and TRBJ gene were used, and the primer sequences are filed in Chinese patent CN105087789A. The raw public reads went through TCRdb reprocessing: fastp at Q25, MiXCR clone calling, in-frame beta chains kept. One record per CDR3 amino acid sequence lists the most common genes and DNA. The sample contains 20,000 to 25,000 distinct CDR3 sequences, around 42% of them found a single time. The top ten constitute approximately 50% of the sample. The specimen comprised PBMCs, sampled before or after stereotactic body radiation therapy (not recorded which). Receptors originate from a donor aged 50 or older with non-small cell lung cancer.

This clonotype was counted many times. The chain employs TRBV6-1 and TRBJ1-5, with TRBD1 identical over 8 bases. The J segment lost 4 bases and the V segment lost 5 bases, leaving 19 bases of the junction unmatched. Per germline, CDR1 MNHNS and CDR2 SASEGT. The CDR3 has 19 residues. The CDR3: CASSPRDRSVTRGNQPQHF. CDR3 DNA: TGTGCCAGCAGTCCCCGGGACAGGTCGGTTACGCGGGGGAATCAGCCCCAGCATTTT.

This clonotype was observed many times. The chain has TRBV11-1 and TRBJ2-5; 9 bases line up with TRBD2. The CDR3 sequence is 17 residues long. CDR1 SGHAT and CDR2 FQDESV come from the germline V gene (reference sequence). V dropped 3 bases and J dropped 5; count of bases not matched to a gene: 13. The CDR3 loop is CASSFQSTSGSSETQYF. The CDR3 DNA sequence: TGTGCCAGCAGCTTCCAGTCCACTAGCGGGTCAAGCGAGACCCAGTACTTC.

Regarding this clonotype: The junction shows a germline mismatch at one end, possibly a read error. V is TRBV11-2 and J is TRBJ2-7; TRBD1 matches 9 bases. Germline CDR1 is SGHAT and CDR2 is FQNNGV. This CDR3 region has 15 residues. CDR3: CVSSSGTGRTYDQYF. DNA of the CDR3: TGTGTCAGCAGCTCGGGGACAGGGCGGACCTACGATCAGTACTTC.

This clonotype was detected only once. The V call is TRBV28, the J call TRBJ2-7; 12 nucleotides line up with TRBD2. Germline V gives CDR1 MDHEN, CDR2 SYDVKM. Trimming took 4 bases from V and 6 from J; bases not matched to a gene: 7. CDR3 size: 15 residues. As DNA, the CDR3 is TGTGCCAGCAGTTCAACGACTAGCGGGAGCCTCGAGCAGTACTTC. Translation gives CASSSTTSGSLEQYF.

The rearrangement joins TRBV27 to TRBJ1-2, with TRBD1 matching over 8 bases. The V and J ends lost 3 bases and 8 bases, in that order; junction bases with no gene match: 8. Germline CDR1 MNHEY, CDR2 SMNVEV (reference sequence). This CDR3 comprises 14 residues. CDR3 protein: CASSFTGQGGGYTF. In DNA form, the CDR3 reads TGTGCCAGCAGTTTCACAGGACAGGGAGGGGGCTACACCTTC.

As regards this clonotype: The CDR3 ends on some other residue instead of the conserved phenylalanine or tryptophan, so this is likely a read error. This chain joins TRBV2 and TRBJ1-5, with D hard to call. The CDR3 extends over 13 amino acids. CDR1 is SNHLY and CDR2 is FYNNEI in the germline V gene. The CDR3 DNA sequence: TGTGCCAGCAGGCCTCATCAAGATCAGCACCAGCATATT. It encodes CASRPHQDQHQHI.

The chain carries TRBV10-3 and TRBJ1-1; D is perhaps TRBD1 (6 bases). The CDR3 runs 13 residues. CDR1 and CDR2 from the germline V gene are ENHRY and SYGVKD. Trimming removed 6 bases from V and 5 bases from J, with 13 bases in between. The CDR3 is CAISPPGDTEAFF. Here the CDR3 DNA reads TGTGCCATCAGCCCTCCAGGGGATACTGAAGCTTTCTTT.

The chain recombines TRBV6-2 or TRBV6-3 with TRBJ2-2, with a possible D match to TRBD2 (6 bases). V was clipped by 6 bases and J by 4 bases, with 12 bases between them. This CDR3 has 14 residues. Germline CDR1 is MNHEY and CDR2 is SVGEGT. The CDR3 protein is CASSLGLFTGELFF. CDR3 in DNA: TGTGCCAGCAGCCTGGGACTTTTCACCGGGGAGCTGTTTTTT.

This clonotype was seen at least ten times. This sequence joins TRBV20-1 and TRBJ2-3, with 8 bases identical to TRBD1. The V gene end was trimmed by 5 bases and the J gene end by 4 bases; junction bases not matched to a gene: 8. CDR3 length: 14 residues. The V gene's germline CDR1 is DFQATT and CDR2 SNEGSKA (reference sequence). Here the CDR3 DNA reads TGCAGTGCTGGGGACAGGAGTGGGGCAGATACGCAGTATTTT. Encoded protein: CSAGDRSGADTQYF.

This sequence joins TRBV2 and TRBJ1-4, with D possibly matching TRBD1 (6 bases). The CDR3 consists of 16 residues. CDR1 is SNHLY and CDR2 is FYNNEI in the germline V gene. V was clipped by 6 bases and J by 0 bases, with 14 bases between them. The CDR3 DNA follows: TGTGCCAGCAGCGGGAGAGGGGGTGCAACTAATGAAAAACTGTTTTTT. Translation: CASSGRGGATNEKLFF.

The chain uses TRBV27 and TRBJ2-1; 7 bases are shared with TRBD2. This CDR3 has 15 amino acids. V lost 3 bases to trimming and J lost 5 bases; unmatched junction nucleotides: 7. Germline V CDR1 and CDR2: MNHEY, SMNVEV (reference sequence). In DNA, the CDR3 is TGTGCCAGCAGTTTTGGGAGGGAAAAGGACAATGAGCAGTTCTTC. Protein: CASSFGREKDNEQFF.

Concerning this clonotype itself: This may arise from a read error, as a much more abundant clone is one base away. The V call is TRBV6-1, the J call TRBJ2-5; the D is unclear. The CDR3 totals 11 residues. V was cut by 3 bases and J by 7 bases, with 6 bases left in between. The germline V gene has CDR1 MNHNS and CDR2 SASEGT. The CDR3 loop is CASSDAVTQYF. The DNA of the CDR3 is TGTGCCAGCAGTGACGCGGTGACCCAGTACTTC.

The chain recombines TRBV12-3 or TRBV12-4 with TRBJ1-5; D remains ambiguous. The V end lost 6 bases, the J end lost 6 bases, and 15 bases lay between the germline ends. The CDR3 consists of 14 residues. As DNA, the CDR3 is TGTGCCAGCAGCCACGCGGGGTTGGGTCAGCCCCAGCATTTT. This translates into CASSHAGLGQPQHF.

The chain carries TRBV28 and TRBJ1-6; 7 bases fit TRBD1. Looked up from germline, CDR1 is MDHEN and CDR2 is SYDVKM. The J segment lost 6 bases and the V segment lost 6 bases, leaving 11 bases of the junction unmatched. The CDR3 runs to 16 residues. The CDR3 reads CASRARQGAINSPLHF. The CDR3 region has the DNA TGTGCCAGCAGGGCTCGACAGGGAGCCATTAATTCACCCCTCCACTTT.